This T cell receptor (beta chain) was sequenced in a study of blood T cell repertoires in COVID-19. Study information: Researchers got acute and convalescent COVID-19 samples from the United States, Italy and Spain.

This clone was counted only a few times. The germline V and J ends were trimmed by 2 bases and 7 bases, with 12 bases remaining between them. This CDR3 has 13 amino acids. Germline CDR1 and CDR2: GTSNPN and SVGIG (reference sequence). Per the original data handling: It was from reference gene primer amplification that nucleated cell counts were estimated. Only in-frame clones appear in the TCRdb table, and some are missing; sequencing was by immunoSEQ multiplex PCR. That table supplies the V and J calls and clone size; D and trimming were determined from the DNA. The table has some 220,000 clones, about four fifths seen once.

The sample comprised peripheral blood. This receptor was taken from a man aged 45 to 65 with acute or convalescent COVID-19. V and J are TRBV30 and TRBJ1-3; D uncertain. Here the CDR3 reads CAWSRERGNTIYF. The CDR3 DNA reads TGTGCCTGGAGTCGGGAGCGTGGGAACACCATATATTTT.